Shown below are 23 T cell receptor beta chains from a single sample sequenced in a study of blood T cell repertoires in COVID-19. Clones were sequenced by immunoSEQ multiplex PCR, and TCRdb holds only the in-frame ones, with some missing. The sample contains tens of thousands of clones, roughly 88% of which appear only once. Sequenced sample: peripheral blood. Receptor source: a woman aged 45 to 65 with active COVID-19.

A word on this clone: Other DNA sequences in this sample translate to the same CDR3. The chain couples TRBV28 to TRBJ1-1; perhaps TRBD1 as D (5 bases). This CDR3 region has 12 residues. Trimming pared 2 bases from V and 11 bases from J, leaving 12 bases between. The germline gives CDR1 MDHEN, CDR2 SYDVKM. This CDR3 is CASSLRQGKAFF. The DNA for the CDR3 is TGTGCCAGCAGTTTAAGGCAGGGTAAGGCTTTCTTT. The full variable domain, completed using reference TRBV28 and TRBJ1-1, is DVKVTQSSRYLVKRTGEKVFLECVQDMDHENMFWYRQDPGLGLRLIYFSYDVKMKEKGDIPEGYSVSREKKERFSLILESASTNQTSMYLCASSLRQGKAFFGQGTRLTVV.

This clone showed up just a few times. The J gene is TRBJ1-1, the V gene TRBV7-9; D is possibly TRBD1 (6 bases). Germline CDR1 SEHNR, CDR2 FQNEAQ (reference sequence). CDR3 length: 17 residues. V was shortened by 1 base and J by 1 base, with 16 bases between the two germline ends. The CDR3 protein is CASSLDGRGRSNTEAFF. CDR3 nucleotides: TGTGCCAGCAGCTTAGATGGCAGGGGAAGGTCGAACACTGAAGCTTTCTTT.

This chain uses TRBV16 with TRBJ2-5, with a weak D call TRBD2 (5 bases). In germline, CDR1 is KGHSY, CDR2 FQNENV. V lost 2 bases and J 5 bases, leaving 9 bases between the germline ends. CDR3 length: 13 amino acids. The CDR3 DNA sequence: TGTGCCAGCAGCCAAGGGCGAGGGGAGACCCAGTACTTC. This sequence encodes CASSQGRGETQYF.

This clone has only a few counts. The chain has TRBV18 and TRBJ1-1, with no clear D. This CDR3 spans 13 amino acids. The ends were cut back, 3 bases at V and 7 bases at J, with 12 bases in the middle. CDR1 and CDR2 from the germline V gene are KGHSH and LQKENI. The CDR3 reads CASSPGGTYEAFF. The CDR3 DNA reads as TGTGCCAGCTCACCCGGAGGCACTTATGAAGCTTTCTTT.

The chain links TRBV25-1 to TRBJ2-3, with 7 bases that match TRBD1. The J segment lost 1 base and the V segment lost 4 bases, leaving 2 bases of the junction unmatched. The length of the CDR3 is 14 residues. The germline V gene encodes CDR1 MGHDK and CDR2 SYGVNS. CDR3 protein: CASSVQGGTDTQYF. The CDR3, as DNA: TGTGCCAGCAGTGTCCAGGGGGGCACAGATACGCAGTATTTT.

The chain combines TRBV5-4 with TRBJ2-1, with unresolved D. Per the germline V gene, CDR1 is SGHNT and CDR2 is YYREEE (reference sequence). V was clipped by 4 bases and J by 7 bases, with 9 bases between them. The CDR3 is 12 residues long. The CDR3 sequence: CASSEVTNEQFF. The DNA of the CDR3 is TGTGCCAGCAGCGAAGTAACTAATGAGCAGTTCTTC.

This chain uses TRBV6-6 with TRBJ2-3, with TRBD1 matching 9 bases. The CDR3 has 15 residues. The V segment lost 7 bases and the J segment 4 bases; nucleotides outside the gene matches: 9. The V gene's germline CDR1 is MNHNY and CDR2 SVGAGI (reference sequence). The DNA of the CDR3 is TGTGCCAGCAAACCGGGACAGGGTAACGCAGATACGCAGTATTTT. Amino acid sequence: CASKPGQGNADTQYF.

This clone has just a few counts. CDR3 nucleotide sequence: TGCAGTGCTAGATACTTTGAGCAGTACTTC. This codes for CSARYFEQYF. V gene TRBV20-1 combines with J gene TRBJ2-7; D not certain. V lost 2 bases and J lost 7, with 6 bases in between. Germline lookup yields CDR1 DFQATT and CDR2 SNEGSKA (reference sequence). There are 10 residues in the CDR3.

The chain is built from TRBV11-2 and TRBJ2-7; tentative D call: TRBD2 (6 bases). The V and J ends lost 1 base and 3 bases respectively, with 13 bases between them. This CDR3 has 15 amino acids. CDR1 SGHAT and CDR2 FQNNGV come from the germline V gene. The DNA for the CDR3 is TGTGCCAGCAGCTTAGTCGGGTTGGGGGGCTACGAGCAGTACTTC. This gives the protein CASSLVGLGGYEQYF.

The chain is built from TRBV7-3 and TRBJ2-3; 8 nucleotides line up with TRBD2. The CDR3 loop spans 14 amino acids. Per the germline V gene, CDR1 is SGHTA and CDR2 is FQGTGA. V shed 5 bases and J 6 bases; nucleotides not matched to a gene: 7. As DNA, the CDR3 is TGTGCCAGCAGCCCCGGGGGGGGGCTGGATACGCAGTATTTT. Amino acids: CASSPGGGLDTQYF.

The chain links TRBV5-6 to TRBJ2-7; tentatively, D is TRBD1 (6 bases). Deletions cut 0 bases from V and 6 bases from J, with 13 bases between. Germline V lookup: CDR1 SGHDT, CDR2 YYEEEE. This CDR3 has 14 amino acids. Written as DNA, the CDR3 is TGTGCCAGCAGCTTGGGTCACAGGGTAGGCGAGCAGTACTTC. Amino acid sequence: CASSLGHRVGEQYF.

The CDR3 bases are TGCAGTGCTAAGGGGAATTCACCCCTCCACTTT. This encodes CSAKGNSPLHF. V usage is TRBV20-1 and J usage is TRBJ1-6, with D tentatively TRBD1 (5 bases). With 4 bases removed from V and 7 bases from J, the gap between germline ends came to 5 bases. Germline V CDR1 and CDR2: DFQATT, SNEGSKA (reference sequence). The CDR3 sequence is 11 residues long.

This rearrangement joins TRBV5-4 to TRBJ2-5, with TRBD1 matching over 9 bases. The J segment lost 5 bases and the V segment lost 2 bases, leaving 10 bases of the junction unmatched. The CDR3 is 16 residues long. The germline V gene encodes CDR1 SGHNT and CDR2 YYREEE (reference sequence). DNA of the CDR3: TGTGCCAGCAGCTTTCACCTCGGGACAGGGTTGGAGACCCAGTACTTC. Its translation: CASSFHLGTGLETQYF.

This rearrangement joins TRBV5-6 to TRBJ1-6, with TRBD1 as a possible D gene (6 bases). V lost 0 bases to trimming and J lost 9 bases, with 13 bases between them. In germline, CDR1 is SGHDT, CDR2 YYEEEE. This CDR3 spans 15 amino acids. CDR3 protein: CASSLDWTDGSPLHF. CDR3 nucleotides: TGTGCCAGCAGCTTGGACTGGACAGATGGTTCACCCCTCCACTTT.

The CDR3 bases are TGTGCCAGCCGGCGCGGAGGGGGCATCGAGCAGTACTTC. This translates into CASRRGGGIEQYF. The V call is TRBV12-3 or TRBV12-4, the J call TRBJ2-7, with D perhaps TRBD1 (7 bases). Trimming removed 8 bases at V and 6 bases at J, with 17 bases between. The CDR3 is 13 amino acids.

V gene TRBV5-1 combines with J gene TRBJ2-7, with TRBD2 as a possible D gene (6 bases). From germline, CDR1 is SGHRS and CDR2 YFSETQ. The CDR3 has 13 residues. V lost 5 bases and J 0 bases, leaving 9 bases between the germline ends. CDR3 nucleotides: TGCGCCAGCAGGTGGGAGGACTCCTACGAGCAGTACTTC. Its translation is CASRWEDSYEQYF.

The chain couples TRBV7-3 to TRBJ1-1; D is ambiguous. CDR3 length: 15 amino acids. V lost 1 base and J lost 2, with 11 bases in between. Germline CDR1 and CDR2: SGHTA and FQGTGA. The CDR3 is CASSLSALTNTEAFF. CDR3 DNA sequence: TGTGCCAGCAGCTTAAGTGCCCTAACCAACACTGAAGCTTTCTTT.

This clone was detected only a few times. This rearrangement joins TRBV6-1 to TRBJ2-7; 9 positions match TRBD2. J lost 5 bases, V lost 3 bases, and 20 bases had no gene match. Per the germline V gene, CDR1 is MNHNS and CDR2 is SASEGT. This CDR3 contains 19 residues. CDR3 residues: CASSDEVPWFLAGNNEQYF. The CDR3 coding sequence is TGTGCCAGCAGTGATGAAGTCCCTTGGTTCCTAGCGGGAAACAACGAGCAGTACTTC.

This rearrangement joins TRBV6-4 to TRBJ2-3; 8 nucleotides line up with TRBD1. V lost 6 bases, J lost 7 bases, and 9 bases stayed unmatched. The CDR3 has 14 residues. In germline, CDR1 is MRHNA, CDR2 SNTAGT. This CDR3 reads CASRGPTGEYTQYF. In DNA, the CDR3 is TGTGCCAGCAGGGGGCCGACAGGGGAGTATACGCAGTATTTT.

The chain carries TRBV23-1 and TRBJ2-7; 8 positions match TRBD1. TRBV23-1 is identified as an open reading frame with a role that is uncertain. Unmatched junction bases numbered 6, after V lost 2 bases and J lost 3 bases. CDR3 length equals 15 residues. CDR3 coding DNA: TGCGCCAGCAGTCAAGGGACAGGTGAACTCTACGAGCAGTACTTC. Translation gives CASSQGTGELYEQYF.

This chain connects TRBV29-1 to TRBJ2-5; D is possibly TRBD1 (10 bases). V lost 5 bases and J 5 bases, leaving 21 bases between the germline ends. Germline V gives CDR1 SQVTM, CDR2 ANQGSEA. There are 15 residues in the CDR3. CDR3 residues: CSVRDRGAGGETQYF. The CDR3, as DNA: TGCAGCGTTCGGGACAGGGGCGCGGGGGGGGAGACCCAGTACTTC.

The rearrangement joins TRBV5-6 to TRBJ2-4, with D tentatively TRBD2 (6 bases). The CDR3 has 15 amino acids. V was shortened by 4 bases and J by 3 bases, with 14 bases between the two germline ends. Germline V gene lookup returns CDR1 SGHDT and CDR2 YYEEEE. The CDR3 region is CASSAGRGNKNIQYF. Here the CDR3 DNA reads TGTGCCAGCAGCGCGGGCCGGGGGAACAAAAACATTCAGTACTTC.

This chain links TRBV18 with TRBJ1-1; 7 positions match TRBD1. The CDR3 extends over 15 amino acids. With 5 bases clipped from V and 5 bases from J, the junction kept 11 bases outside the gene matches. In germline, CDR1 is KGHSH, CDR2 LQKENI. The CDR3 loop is CASSAGTAGSTEAFF. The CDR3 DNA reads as TGTGCCAGCTCAGCCGGGACAGCCGGGTCGACTGAAGCTTTCTTT.